This TCR beta chain was observed in a study of blood T cell repertoires in COVID-19. The CDR3 has 14 amino acids. V lost 3 bases, J lost 3 bases, and 6 bases stayed unmatched. CDR1 is GTSNPN and CDR2 is SVGIG in the germline V gene (reference sequence). Clones were read by immunoSEQ multiplex PCR, and TCRdb kept only the in-frame ones, dropping some. The table includes around 380,000 clones, roughly four fifths detected once. This clonotype was sampled from a human donor with acute or convalescent COVID-19. The donor label of this sample is uncertain. Sequenced material: peripheral blood. V usage is TRBV30 and J usage is TRBJ1-2, with 8 bases lining up with TRBD1. CDR3 region: CAWRASGQDYGYTF. DNA of the CDR3: TGTGCCTGGAGGGCCTCGGGACAGGACTATGGCTACACCTTC.